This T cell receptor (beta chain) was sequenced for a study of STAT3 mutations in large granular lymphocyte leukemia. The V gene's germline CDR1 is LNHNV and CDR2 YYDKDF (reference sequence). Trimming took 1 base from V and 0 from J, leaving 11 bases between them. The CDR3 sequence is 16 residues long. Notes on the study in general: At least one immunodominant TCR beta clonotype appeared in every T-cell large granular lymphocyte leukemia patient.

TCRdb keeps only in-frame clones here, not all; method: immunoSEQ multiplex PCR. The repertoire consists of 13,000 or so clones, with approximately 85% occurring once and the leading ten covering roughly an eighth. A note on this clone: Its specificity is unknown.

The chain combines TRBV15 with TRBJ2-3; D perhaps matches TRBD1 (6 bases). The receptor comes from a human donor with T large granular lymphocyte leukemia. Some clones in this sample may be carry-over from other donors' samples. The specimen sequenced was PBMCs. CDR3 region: CATSRGTGPSTDTQYF. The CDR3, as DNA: TGTGCCACCAGCAGAGGAACAGGGCCAAGCACAGATACGCAGTATTTT.